The subject of this entry is one T cell receptor (beta chain). Its antigen is undetermined. A CD45RA-negative memory subset and a CD45RA+ naive subset were separated from the CD4+ cells. The data are from a study of shared clonotypes between healthy human individuals. The germline V and J ends were trimmed by 3 bases and 8 bases, with 19 bases remaining between them. Germline V lookup: CDR1 MDHEN, CDR2 SYDVKM. The CDR3 sequence is 15 residues long. Study conclusions and caveats: Generation of non-shared clonotypes was less probable than generation of clonotypes shared by all four donors. Sampling included only blood; tissue repertoires likely differ. Researchers found naive subsets generally carried larger estimated richness than memory subsets.

Libraries were prepared by immunoSEQ multiplex PCR; TCRdb keeps only in-frame clonotypes and omits some of them. The sample lists roughly 700,000 clones, around two thirds seen once, with about 1.8% in the top ten. This sequence joins TRBV28 and TRBJ1-2; D gene ambiguous. The sequenced sample was memory CD4+ T cells sorted from blood. Subset given: CD45RA-negative fraction. The source of this sequence is a woman aged 25 to 39 in good health. Here the CDR3 DNA reads TGTGCCAGCAGTTTTTTCCTCGGCAGGTCAGAAGGCTACACCTTC. Translating gives CASSFFLGRSEGYTF.